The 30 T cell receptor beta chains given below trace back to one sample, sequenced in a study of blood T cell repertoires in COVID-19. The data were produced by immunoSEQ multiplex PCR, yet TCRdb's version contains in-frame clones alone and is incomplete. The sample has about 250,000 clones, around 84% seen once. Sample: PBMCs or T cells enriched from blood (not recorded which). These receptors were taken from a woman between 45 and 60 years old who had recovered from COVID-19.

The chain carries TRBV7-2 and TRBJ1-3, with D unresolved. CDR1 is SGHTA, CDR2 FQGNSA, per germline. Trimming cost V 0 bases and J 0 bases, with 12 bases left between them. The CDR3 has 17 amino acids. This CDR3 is CASSLAPGGSSGNTIYF. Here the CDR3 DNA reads TGTGCCAGCAGCTTAGCGCCCGGCGGAAGCTCTGGAAACACCATATATTTT.

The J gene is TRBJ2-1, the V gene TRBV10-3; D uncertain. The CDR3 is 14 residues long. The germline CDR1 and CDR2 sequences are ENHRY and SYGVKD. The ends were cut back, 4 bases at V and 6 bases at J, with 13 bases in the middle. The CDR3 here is CAISAPPFGNEQFF. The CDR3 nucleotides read TGTGCCATCAGTGCCCCCCCGTTCGGCAATGAGCAGTTCTTC.

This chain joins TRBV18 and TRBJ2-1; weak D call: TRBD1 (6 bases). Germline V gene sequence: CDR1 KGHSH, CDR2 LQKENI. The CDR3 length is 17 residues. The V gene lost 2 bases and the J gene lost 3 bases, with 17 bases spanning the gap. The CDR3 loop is CASSPVRGHAIYNEQFF. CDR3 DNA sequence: TGTGCCAGCTCACCAGTCCGGGGACACGCGATCTACAATGAGCAGTTCTTC.

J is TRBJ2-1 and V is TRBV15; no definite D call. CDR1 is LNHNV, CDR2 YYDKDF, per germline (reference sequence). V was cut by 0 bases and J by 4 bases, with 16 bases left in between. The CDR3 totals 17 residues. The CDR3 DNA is TGTGCCACCAGCAGAGATCACACTGGAGATGAGTACAATGAGCAGTTCTTC. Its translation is CATSRDHTGDEYNEQFF.

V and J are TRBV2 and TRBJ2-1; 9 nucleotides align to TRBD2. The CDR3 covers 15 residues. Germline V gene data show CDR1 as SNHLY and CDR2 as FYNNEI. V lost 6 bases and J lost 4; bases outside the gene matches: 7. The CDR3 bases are TGTGCCAGCAGCGGACTAGCGAACGCTTACAATGAGCAGTTCTTC. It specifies CASSGLANAYNEQFF.

CDR3 coding DNA: TGCGCCAGCAGCCAAGATTCTGGACAGGGCAATGAGCAGTTCTTC. As protein: CASSQDSGQGNEQFF. V and J are TRBV4-3 and TRBJ2-1; TRBD1 aligns across 8 bases. J lost 6 bases, V lost 0 bases, and 4 bases had no gene match. Germline V gene data show CDR1 as LGHNA and CDR2 as YSLEER. The CDR3 has 15 residues.

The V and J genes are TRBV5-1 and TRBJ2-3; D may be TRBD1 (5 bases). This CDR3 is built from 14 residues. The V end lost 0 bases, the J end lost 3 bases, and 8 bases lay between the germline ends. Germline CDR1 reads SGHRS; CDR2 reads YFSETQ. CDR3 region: CASSLVQVTDTQYF. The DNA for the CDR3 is TGCGCCAGCAGCTTGGTACAGGTAACAGATACGCAGTATTTT.

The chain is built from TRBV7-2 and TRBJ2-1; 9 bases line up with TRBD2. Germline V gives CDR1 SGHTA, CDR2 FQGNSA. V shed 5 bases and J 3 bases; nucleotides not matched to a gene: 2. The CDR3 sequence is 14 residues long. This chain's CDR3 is CASSGTSLYNEQFF. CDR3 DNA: TGTGCCAGCAGCGGGACTAGCCTCTACAATGAGCAGTTCTTC. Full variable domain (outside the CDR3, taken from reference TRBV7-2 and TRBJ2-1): GAGVSQSPSNKVTEKGKDVELRCDPISGHTALYWYRQSLGQGLEFLIYFQGNSAPDKSGLPSDRFSAERTGGSVSTLTIQRTQQEDSAVYLCASSGTSLYNEQFFGPGTRLTVL.

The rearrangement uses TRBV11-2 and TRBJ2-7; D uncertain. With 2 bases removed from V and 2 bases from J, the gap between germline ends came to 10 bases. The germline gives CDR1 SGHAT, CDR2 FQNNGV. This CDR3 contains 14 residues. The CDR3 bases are TGTGCCAGCAGCTTAAAGAGGTCCCCCTACGAGCAGTACTTC. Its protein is CASSLKRSPYEQYF.

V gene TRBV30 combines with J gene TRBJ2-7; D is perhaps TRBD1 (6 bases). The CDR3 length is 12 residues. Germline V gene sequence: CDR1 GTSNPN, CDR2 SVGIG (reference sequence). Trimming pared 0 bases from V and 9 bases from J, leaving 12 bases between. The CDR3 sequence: CAWSVQGLWQYF. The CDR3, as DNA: TGTGCCTGGAGTGTACAGGGTTTATGGCAGTACTTC.

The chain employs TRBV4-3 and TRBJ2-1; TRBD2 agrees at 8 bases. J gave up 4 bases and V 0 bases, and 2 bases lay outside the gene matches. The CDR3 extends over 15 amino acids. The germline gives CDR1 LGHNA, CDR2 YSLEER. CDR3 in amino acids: CASSQELAAYNEQFF. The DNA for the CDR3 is TGCGCCAGCAGCCAAGAACTAGCGGCTTACAATGAGCAGTTCTTC.

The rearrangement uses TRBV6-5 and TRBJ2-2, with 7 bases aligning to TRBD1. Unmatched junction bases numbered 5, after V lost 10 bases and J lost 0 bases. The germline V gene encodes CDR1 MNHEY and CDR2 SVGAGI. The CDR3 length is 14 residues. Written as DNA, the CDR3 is TGTGCCACCCTGGGGACAGCGAACACCGGGGAGCTGTTTTTT. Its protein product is CATLGTANTGELFF.

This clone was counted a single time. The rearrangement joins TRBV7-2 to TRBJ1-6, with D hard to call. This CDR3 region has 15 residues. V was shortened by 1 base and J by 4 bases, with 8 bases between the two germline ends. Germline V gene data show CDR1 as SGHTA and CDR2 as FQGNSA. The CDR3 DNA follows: TGTGCCAGCAGCTTAGACTCCTGGTATAATTCACCCCTCCACTTT. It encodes CASSLDSWYNSPLHF.

CDR3 region: CASSLDGGSYNEQFF. As DNA, the CDR3 is TGTGCCAGCAGCTTAGATGGCGGCTCCTACAATGAGCAGTTCTTC. This chain uses TRBV11-2 with TRBJ2-1; D ambiguous. With 0 bases removed from V and 0 bases from J, the gap between germline ends came to 6 bases. The CDR3 sequence is 15 residues long. In germline, CDR1 is SGHAT, CDR2 FQNNGV. Filled out from reference TRBV11-2 and TRBJ2-1, the complete variable domain reads EAGVAQSPRYKIIEKRQSVAFWCNPISGHATLYWYQQILGQGPKLLIQFQNNGVVDDSQLPKDRFSAERLKGVDSTLKIQPAKLEDSAVYLCASSLDGGSYNEQFFGPGTRLTVL.

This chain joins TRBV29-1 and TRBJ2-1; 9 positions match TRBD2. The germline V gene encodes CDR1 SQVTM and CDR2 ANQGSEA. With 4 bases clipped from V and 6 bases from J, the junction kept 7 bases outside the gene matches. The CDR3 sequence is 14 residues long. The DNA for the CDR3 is TGCAGCGTTGCAGGCCTAGCGGGAACCAATGAGCAGTTCTTC. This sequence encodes CSVAGLAGTNEQFF.

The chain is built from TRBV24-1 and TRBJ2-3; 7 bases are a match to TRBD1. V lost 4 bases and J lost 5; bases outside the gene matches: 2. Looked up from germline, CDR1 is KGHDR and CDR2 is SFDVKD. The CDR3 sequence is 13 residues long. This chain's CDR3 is CATSDPGGDTQYF. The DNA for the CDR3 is TGTGCCACCAGTGACCCAGGGGGAGATACGCAGTATTTT.

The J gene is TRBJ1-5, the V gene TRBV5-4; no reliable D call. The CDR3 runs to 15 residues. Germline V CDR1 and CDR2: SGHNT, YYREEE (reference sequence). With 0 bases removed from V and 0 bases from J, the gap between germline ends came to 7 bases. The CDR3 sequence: CASSLVPSSNQPQHF. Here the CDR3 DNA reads TGTGCCAGCAGCTTGGTCCCGAGTAGCAATCAGCCCCAGCATTTT.

CDR3: CASSRQGTNTGELFF. As DNA, the CDR3 is TGTGCCAGTAGCCGACAGGGAACGAACACCGGGGAGCTGTTTTTT. The chain links TRBV19 to TRBJ2-2; 7 bases are a match to TRBD1. Germline V gene data show CDR1 as LNHDA and CDR2 as SQIVND (reference sequence). J lost 0 bases, V lost 6 bases, and 4 bases had no gene match. The CDR3 is 15 amino acids.

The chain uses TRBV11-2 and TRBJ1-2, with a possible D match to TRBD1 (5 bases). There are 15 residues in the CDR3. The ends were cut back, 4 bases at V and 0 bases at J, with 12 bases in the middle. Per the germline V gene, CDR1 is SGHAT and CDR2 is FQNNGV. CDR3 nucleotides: TGTGCCAGCAGCTCTGACAGTTTAGCTAACTATGGCTACACCTTC. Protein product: CASSSDSLANYGYTF.

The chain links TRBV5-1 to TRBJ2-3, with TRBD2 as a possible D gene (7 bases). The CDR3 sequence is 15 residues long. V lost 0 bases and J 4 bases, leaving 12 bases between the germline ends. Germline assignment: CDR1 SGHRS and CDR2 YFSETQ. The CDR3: CASSLVKGGADTQYF. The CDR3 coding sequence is TGCGCCAGCAGCTTGGTAAAGGGGGGGGCAGATACGCAGTATTTT.

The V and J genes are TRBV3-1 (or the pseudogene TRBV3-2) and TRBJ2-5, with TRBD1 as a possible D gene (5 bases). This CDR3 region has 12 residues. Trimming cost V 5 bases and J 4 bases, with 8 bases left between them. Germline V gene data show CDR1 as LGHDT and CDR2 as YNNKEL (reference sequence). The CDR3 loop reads CASSFRVETQYF. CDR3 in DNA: TGTGCCAGCAGCTTCAGGGTAGAGACCCAGTACTTC.

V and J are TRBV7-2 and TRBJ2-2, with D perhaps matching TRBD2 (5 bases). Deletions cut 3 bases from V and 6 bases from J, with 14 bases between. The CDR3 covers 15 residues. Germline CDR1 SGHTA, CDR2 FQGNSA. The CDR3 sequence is CASSFTSGSAGELFF. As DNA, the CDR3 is TGTGCCAGCAGCTTCACTAGTGGTAGTGCCGGGGAGCTGTTTTTT. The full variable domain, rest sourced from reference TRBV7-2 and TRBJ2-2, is GAGVSQSPSNKVTEKGKDVELRCDPISGHTALYWYRQSLGQGLEFLIYFQGNSAPDKSGLPSDRFSAERTGGSVSTLTIQRTQQEDSAVYLCASSFTSGSAGELFFGEGSRLTVL.

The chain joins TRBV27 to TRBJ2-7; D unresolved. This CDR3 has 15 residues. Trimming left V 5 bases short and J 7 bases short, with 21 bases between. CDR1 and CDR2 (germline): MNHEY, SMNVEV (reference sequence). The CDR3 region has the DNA TGTGCCAGCAGTGTTAGCCCTTCACCTTTAAGAGAGCAGTACTTC. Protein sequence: CASSVSPSPLREQYF.

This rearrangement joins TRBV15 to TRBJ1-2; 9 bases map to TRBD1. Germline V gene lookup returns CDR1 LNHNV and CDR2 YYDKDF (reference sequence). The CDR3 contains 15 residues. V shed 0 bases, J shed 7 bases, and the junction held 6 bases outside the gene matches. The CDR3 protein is CATSRDRRQGGGYTF. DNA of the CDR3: TGTGCCACCAGCAGAGATCGGAGACAGGGGGGTGGCTACACCTTC.

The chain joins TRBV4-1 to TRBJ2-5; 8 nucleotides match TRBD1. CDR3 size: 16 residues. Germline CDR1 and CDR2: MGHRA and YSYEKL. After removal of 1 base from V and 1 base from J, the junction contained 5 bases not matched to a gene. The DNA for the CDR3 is TGCGCCAGCAGCCAAGGGGGACAGGTGATCCAAGAGACCCAGTACTTC. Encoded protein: CASSQGGQVIQETQYF.

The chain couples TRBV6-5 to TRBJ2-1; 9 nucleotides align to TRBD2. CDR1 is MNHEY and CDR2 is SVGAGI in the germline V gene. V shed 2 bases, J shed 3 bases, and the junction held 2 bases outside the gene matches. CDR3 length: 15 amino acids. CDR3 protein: CASSYAGGGYNEQFF. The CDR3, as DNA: TGTGCCAGCAGTTACGCGGGAGGGGGCTACAATGAGCAGTTCTTC.

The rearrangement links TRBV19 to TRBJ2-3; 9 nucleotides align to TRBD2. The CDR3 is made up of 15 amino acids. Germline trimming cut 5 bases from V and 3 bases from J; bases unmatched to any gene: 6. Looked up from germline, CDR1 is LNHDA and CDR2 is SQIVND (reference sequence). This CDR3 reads CASSVLAGQTDTQYF. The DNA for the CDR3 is TGTGCCAGTAGTGTTCTAGCGGGACAGACAGATACGCAGTATTTT.

The chain's CDR3 is CSVELWETQYF. In nucleotides, the CDR3 is TGCAGCGTTGAACTATGGGAGACCCAGTACTTC. This sequence joins TRBV29-1 and TRBJ2-5; D call uncertain. V was cut by 2 bases and J by 5 bases, with 6 bases left in between. Germline V lookup: CDR1 SQVTM, CDR2 ANQGSEA. This CDR3 comprises 11 residues. The full variable domain, in which reference TRBV29-1 and TRBJ2-5 provide the parts outside the CDR3, is SAVISQKPSRDICQRGTSLTIQCQVDSQVTMMFWYRQQPGQSLTLIATANQGSEATYESGFVIDKFPISRPNLTFSTLTVSNMSPEDSSIYLCSVELWETQYFGPGTRLLVL.

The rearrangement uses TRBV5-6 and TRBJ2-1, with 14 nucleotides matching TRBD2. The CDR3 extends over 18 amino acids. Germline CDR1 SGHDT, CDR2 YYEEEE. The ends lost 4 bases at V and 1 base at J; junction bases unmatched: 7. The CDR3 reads CASSATSGRAGSYNEQFF. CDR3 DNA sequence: TGTGCCAGCAGCGCGACTAGCGGGAGGGCCGGGTCCTACAATGAGCAGTTCTTC.

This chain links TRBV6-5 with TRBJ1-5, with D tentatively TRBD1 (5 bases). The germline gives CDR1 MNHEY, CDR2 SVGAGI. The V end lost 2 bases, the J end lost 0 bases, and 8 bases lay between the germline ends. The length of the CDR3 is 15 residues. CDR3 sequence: CASSYAGDSNQPQHF. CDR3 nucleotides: TGTGCCAGCAGTTACGCGGGGGATAGCAATCAGCCCCAGCATTTT.